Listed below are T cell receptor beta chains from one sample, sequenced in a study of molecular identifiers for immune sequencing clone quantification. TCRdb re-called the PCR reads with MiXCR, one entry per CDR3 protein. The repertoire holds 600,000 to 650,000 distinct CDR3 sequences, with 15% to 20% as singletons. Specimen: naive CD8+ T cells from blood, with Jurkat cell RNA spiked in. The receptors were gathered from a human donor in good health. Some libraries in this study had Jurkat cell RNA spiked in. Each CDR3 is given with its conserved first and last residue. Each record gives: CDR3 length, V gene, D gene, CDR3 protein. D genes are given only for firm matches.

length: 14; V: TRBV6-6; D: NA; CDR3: CASSCSNGQSKAFF
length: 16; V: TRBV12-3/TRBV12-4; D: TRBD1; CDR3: CASSLTQGARDTEAFF
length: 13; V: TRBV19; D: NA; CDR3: CASSISLSYEQYF
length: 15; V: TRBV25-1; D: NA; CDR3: CASSEYMLSTDTQYF
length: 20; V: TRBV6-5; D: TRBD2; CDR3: CASSPNSLLAGGLRTGELFF
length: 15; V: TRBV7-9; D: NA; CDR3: CASSFSTGATDTQYF
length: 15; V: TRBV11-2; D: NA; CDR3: CASSPGAGDNQPQHF
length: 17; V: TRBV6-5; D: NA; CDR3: CASSDTGKQDPQETQYF
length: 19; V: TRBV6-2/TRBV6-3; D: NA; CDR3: CASSYSLTGTLISNTEAFF
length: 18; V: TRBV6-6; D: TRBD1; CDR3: CASSYSVRSGGFGNTIYF
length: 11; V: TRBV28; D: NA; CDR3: CASTKVGELFF
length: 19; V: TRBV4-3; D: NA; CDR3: CASSQADRSKTTTNEKLFF
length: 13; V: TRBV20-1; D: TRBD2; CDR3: CSANGLASYEQYF
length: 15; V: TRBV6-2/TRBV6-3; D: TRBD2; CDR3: CASSYLVSGGDTQYF
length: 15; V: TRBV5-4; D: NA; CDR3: CASSLTGLSPYEQYF
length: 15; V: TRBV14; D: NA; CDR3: CASSQEVKGTDTQYF
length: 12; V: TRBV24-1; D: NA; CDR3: CATSDLGDEQLF
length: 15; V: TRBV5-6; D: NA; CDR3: CASSLGPVSTPEAFF
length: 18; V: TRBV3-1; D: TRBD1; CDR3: CASSQGWDRGLRNTGAFF
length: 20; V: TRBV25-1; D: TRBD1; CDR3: CASRAQVGQGSTGPNTEAFF
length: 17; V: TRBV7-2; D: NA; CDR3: CASSFKPGVAPYYEQYF
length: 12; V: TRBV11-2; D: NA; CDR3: CASSSGRAEAFF
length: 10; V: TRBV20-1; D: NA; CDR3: CSIRNFEQFF
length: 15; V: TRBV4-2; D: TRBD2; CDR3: CASSQDPLAGSEQYF
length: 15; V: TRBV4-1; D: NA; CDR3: CASSQGPISTDTQYF
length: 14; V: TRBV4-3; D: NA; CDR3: CASSQDWRVDEQFF
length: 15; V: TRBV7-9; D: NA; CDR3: CASSLAQGVTGELFF
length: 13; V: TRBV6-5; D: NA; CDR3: CASSLLGSVEAFF
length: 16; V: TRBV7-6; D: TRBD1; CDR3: CASSWATGDVNYGYTF
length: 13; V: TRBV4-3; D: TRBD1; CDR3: CTSSPGTAYEQYF